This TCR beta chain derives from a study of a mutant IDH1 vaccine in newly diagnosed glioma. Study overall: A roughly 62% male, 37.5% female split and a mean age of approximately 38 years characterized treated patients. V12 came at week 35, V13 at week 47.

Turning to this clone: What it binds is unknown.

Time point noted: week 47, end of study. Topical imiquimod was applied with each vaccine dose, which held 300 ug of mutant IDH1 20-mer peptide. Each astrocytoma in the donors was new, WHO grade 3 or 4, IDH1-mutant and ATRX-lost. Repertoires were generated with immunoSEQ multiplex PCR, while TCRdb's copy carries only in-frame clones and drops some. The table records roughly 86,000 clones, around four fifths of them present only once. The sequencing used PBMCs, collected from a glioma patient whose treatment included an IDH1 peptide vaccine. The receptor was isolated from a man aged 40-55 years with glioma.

CDR3 nucleotides: TGTGCCAGCAGTACAGAGAGCAATCAGCCCCAGCATTTT. Translation gives CASSTESNQPQHF. V usage is TRBV6-4 and J usage is TRBJ1-5; D call uncertain. The length of the CDR3 is 13 residues. V lost 5 bases and J lost 1, with 6 bases in between. Germline CDR1 reads MRHNA; CDR2 reads SNTAGT.